Each of the 30 T cell receptor beta chains below was sequenced from the same sample in a study of a mutant IDH1 vaccine in newly diagnosed glioma. For these receptors, no antigen is known. Time point indicated: week 35, safety follow-up. Alongside topical imiquimod, each dose of vaccine comprised 300 ug of mutant IDH1 20-mer peptide. Sequencing used immunoSEQ multiplex PCR; TCRdb keeps in-frame clones, though not all of them. Seen here are about 30,000 clones, 81% observed once, and the top ten hold approximately 15%. The material sequenced was PBMCs, taken from a glioma patient whose treatment included an IDH1 peptide vaccine. The source is a man in his thirties or forties with glioma.

This clone was recorded a few times. V is TRBV14 and J is TRBJ2-5; tentatively, D is TRBD1 (5 bases). The CDR3 extends over 11 amino acids. Germline CDR1 SGHDN, CDR2 FVKESK. The V gene lost 2 bases and the J gene lost 7 bases, with 5 bases spanning the gap. The CDR3 here is CASSQRGTQYF. The CDR3 DNA sequence: TGTGCCAGCAGCCAAAGGGGGACCCAGTACTTC.

The genes are TRBV2 and TRBJ1-5, with TRBD1 identical over 7 bases. The junction had 7 bases not matched to a gene; V was cut back by 9 bases and J by 5 bases. Germline values: CDR1 SNHLY, CDR2 FYNNEI. The CDR3 contains 13 residues. The CDR3 DNA is TGTGCCAGGTTCGGACAGGCGCATCAGCCCCAGCATTTT. It encodes CARFGQAHQPQHF.

This clone was observed a few times. This chain links TRBV5-6 with TRBJ1-1; weak D call: TRBD1 (6 bases). V dropped 5 bases and J dropped 3 bases, with 14 bases sitting between them. The CDR3 extends over 14 amino acids. Germline V gene data show CDR1 as SGHDT and CDR2 as YYEEEE. CDR3 loop: CASRSRGVYTEAFF. CDR3 in DNA: TGTGCCAGCAGGTCGAGGGGGGTGTACACTGAAGCTTTCTTT.

The chain is built from TRBV4-1 and TRBJ2-1; 7 nucleotides line up with TRBD1. The J segment lost 5 bases and the V segment lost 0 bases, leaving 7 bases of the junction unmatched. This CDR3 is 16 amino acids long. The germline CDR1 and CDR2 sequences are MGHRA and YSYEKL. The CDR3 DNA is TGCGCCAGCAGCCAAGAGATGACAGGGATCCACAATGAGCAGTTCTTC. It encodes CASSQEMTGIHNEQFF.

This rearrangement joins TRBV11-2 to TRBJ2-7; a weak D match, TRBD1 (5 bases). The CDR3 has 14 amino acids. Trimming shortened V by 2 bases and J by 4 bases, and 12 bases separated the two germline ends. Germline CDR1 and CDR2: SGHAT and FQNNGV. The CDR3 sequence is CASSLYDRIYEQYF. CDR3 nucleotide sequence: TGTGCCAGCAGCTTATACGACAGAATATACGAGCAGTACTTC.

This rearrangement joins TRBV6-1 to TRBJ2-7; 7 nucleotides line up with TRBD1. CDR1 is MNHNS, CDR2 SASEGT, per germline. The V and J ends lost 4 bases and 1 base, in that order; junction bases with no gene match: 10. The CDR3 has 16 amino acids. The CDR3 nucleotides are TGTGCCAGCAGTGTAGACGGGACAGTTGTTTCCTACGAGCAGTACTTC. This encodes CASSVDGTVVSYEQYF.

This sequence joins TRBV5-4 and TRBJ1-5, with a weak D call TRBD1 (6 bases). The V end was cut by 0 bases, the J end by 3 bases, with 10 bases between. Per germline, CDR1 SGHNT and CDR2 YYREEE (reference sequence). The CDR3 runs 15 residues. Written as DNA, the CDR3 is TGTGCCAGCAGCTTGGACAGGGCTAACAATCAGCCCCAGCATTTT. Amino acid sequence: CASSLDRANNQPQHF.

The chain employs TRBV25-1 and TRBJ2-7; weak D call: TRBD2 (6 bases). CDR1 is MGHDK and CDR2 is SYGVNS in the germline V gene. This CDR3 spans 13 amino acids. Deletions cut 7 bases from V and 1 base from J, with 11 bases between. DNA for the CDR3: TGTGCCAGCACCCTCGCGGGGTCCTACGAGCAGTACTTC. This gives the protein CASTLAGSYEQYF.

The chain combines TRBV27 with TRBJ1-1; D is uncertain. Between the trimmed V and J ends, which lost 4 bases and 0 bases, there was a span of 6 bases. This CDR3 spans 13 amino acids. Per the germline V gene, CDR1 is MNHEY and CDR2 is SMNVEV (reference sequence). The CDR3, as DNA: TGTGCCAGCAGTTCTCGAATGAACACTGAAGCTTTCTTT. It encodes CASSSRMNTEAFF.

J is TRBJ2-2 and V is TRBV11-2; D may be TRBD1 or TRBD2 (5 bases each). The CDR3 is 16 amino acids. Deletions cut 5 bases from V and 0 bases from J, with 13 bases between. Germline CDR1 reads SGHAT; CDR2 reads FQNNGV. CDR3 region: CASSNRGAPNTGELFF. For the CDR3, the DNA is TGTGCCAGCAGCAATCGAGGGGCACCGAACACCGGGGAGCTGTTTTTT.

This clone was seen a single time. The chain employs TRBV27 and TRBJ1-2, with TRBD1 identical over 7 bases. With V trimmed by 5 bases and J by 8 bases, 8 bases remained unmatched. The germline CDR1 and CDR2 sequences are MNHEY and SMNVEV (reference sequence). The CDR3 totals 13 residues. The CDR3 reads CASSHYTGDGYTF. CDR3 DNA sequence: TGTGCCAGCAGTCACTATACAGGGGACGGCTACACCTTC.

This clone was detected a few times. This chain joins TRBV19 and TRBJ2-7; 7 nucleotides agree with TRBD2. The CDR3 extends over 14 amino acids. The germline gives CDR1 LNHDA, CDR2 SQIVND (reference sequence). V was pared by 5 bases and J by 1 base, with 5 bases of the junction left unmatched. The CDR3 bases are TGTGCCAGTAGTCTCTCTAGCGGATCCTACGAGCAGTACTTC. This codes for CASSLSSGSYEQYF.

This sequence joins TRBV19 and TRBJ1-1; 7 bases match TRBD1. The germline V gene has CDR1 LNHDA and CDR2 SQIVND (reference sequence). The CDR3 sequence is 13 residues long. Germline trimming cut 5 bases from V and 5 bases from J; bases unmatched to any gene: 5. The CDR3 DNA is TGTGCCAGTAGTCAGGGGGTGATGACTGAAGCTTTCTTT. Translation gives CASSQGVMTEAFF.

This sequence joins TRBV5-5 and TRBJ2-7, with D perhaps matching TRBD1 (6 bases). The germline V gene encodes CDR1 SGHKS and CDR2 YYEKEE (reference sequence). This CDR3 spans 13 amino acids. V gave up 2 bases and J gave up 3 bases, with 9 bases separating them. The DNA for the CDR3 is TGTGCCAGCAGCTTCGAGGGGGACTACGAGCAGTACTTC. It yields the protein CASSFEGDYEQYF.

For the CDR3, the DNA is TGTGCCAGCAGCCAATCAGGACAGTCCTACGAGCAGTACTTC. Residues: CASSQSGQSYEQYF. The chain links TRBV11-3 to TRBJ2-7, with D possibly being TRBD1 (6 bases). CDR3 length: 14 residues. The V gene's germline CDR1 is SGHNT and CDR2 YENEEA. V gave up 5 bases and J gave up 1 base, with 12 bases separating them. Drawing the rest from reference TRBV11-3 and TRBJ2-7, the complete variable domain is EAGVVQSPRYKIIEKKQPVAFWCNPISGHNTLYWYLQNLGQGPELLIRYENEEAVDDSQLPKDRFSAERLKGVDSTLKIQPAELGDSAVYLCASSQSGQSYEQYFGPGTRLTVT.

V and J are TRBV6-5 and TRBJ1-1; no clear D gene. Germline values: CDR1 MNHEY, CDR2 SVGAGI. V was clipped by 6 bases and J by 1 base, with 6 bases between them. CDR3 length: 12 residues. For the CDR3, the DNA is TGTGCCAGCAGACAGTGGAACACTGAAGCTTTCTTT. Protein sequence: CASRQWNTEAFF.

The CDR3 sequence is CASSLEGGAEQYF. CDR3 sequence (DNA): TGTGCCAGCAGCTTAGAGGGGGGAGCCGAGCAGTACTTC. The V gene is TRBV7-7, the J gene TRBJ2-7; D is possibly TRBD1 or TRBD2 (6 bases each). This CDR3 has 13 residues. Germline-derived CDR1 and CDR2 are SSHAT and FNYEAQ (reference sequence). Trimming took 1 base from V and 6 from J, leaving 10 bases between them. The whole variable domain, filled in from reference TRBV7-7 and TRBJ2-7, reads GAGVSQSPRYKVTKRGQDVTLRCDPISSHATLYWYQQALGQGPEFLTYFNYEAQPDKSGLPSDRFSAERPEGSISTLTIQRTEQRDSAMYRCASSLEGGAEQYFGPGTRLTVT.

The rearrangement uses TRBV6-5 and TRBJ2-1; TRBD1 agrees at 7 bases. The CDR3 contains 14 residues. From germline, CDR1 is MNHEY and CDR2 SVGAGI. With V trimmed by 6 bases and J by 5 bases, 7 bases remained unmatched. The CDR3 nucleotides are TGTGCCAGCAGCCCCGGGACAGAACACAATGAGCAGTTCTTC. Encoded protein: CASSPGTEHNEQFF.

This clone was seen only once. The rearrangement uses TRBV7-8 and TRBJ1-2, with D possibly being TRBD1 (6 bases). CDR1 and CDR2 (germline): SGHVS, FQNEAQ. The CDR3 extends over 15 amino acids. V shed 1 base and J shed 6 bases, with 15 bases lying between them. CDR3: CASSLGHRVADGYTF. As DNA, the CDR3 is TGTGCCAGCAGCTTAGGACACAGGGTAGCGGATGGCTACACCTTC.

V and J are TRBV7-6 and TRBJ2-1, with 9 positions matching TRBD2. V was clipped by 4 bases and J by 1 base; unmatched bases: 2. CDR3 length equals 15 residues. Germline lookup yields CDR1 SGHVS and CDR2 FNYEAQ. CDR3 sequence (DNA): TGTGCCAGCAGCTCTACTAGCGGGTCCTACAATGAGCAGTTCTTC. Translated: CASSSTSGSYNEQFF. Full variable domain (outside the CDR3, taken from reference TRBV7-6 and TRBJ2-1): GAGVSQSPRYKVTKRGQDVALRCDPISGHVSLYWYRQALGQGPEFLTYFNYEAQQDKSGLPNDRFSAERPEGSISTLTIQRTEQRDSAMYRCASSSTSGSYNEQFFGPGTRLTVL.

This chain connects TRBV7-8 to TRBJ1-2; D unresolved. CDR3 size: 14 residues. Germline lookup yields CDR1 SGHVS and CDR2 FQNEAQ. V was clipped by 1 base and J by 1 base, with 7 bases between them. CDR3 sequence: CASSLGGSNYGYTF. Written as DNA, the CDR3 is TGTGCCAGCAGCTTAGGAGGCAGTAACTATGGCTACACCTTC.

V gene TRBV2 combines with J gene TRBJ2-7; 7 bases are shared with TRBD2. The CDR3 loop spans 14 amino acids. Germline V gene data show CDR1 as SNHLY and CDR2 as FYNNEI. The junction had 7 bases not matched to a gene; V was cut back by 7 bases and J by 1 base. This CDR3 is CASTGEGLSYEQYF. For the CDR3, the DNA is TGTGCCAGCACCGGGGAGGGCTTGTCCTACGAGCAGTACTTC.

The chain has TRBV27 and TRBJ2-7, with 8 bases identical to TRBD2. CDR3 length: 17 amino acids. Trimming cost V 2 bases and J 4 bases; bases outside gene matches: 13. Germline V gives CDR1 MNHEY, CDR2 SMNVEV (reference sequence). CDR3 amino acids: CASSLGIAGTRGYEQYF. CDR3 nucleotide sequence: TGTGCCAGCAGTTTAGGGATAGCGGGAACAAGGGGGTACGAGCAGTACTTC.

V usage is TRBV6-1 and J usage is TRBJ1-5, with a weak D call TRBD1 (5 bases). This CDR3 comprises 16 residues. V shed 1 base and J shed 3 bases, with 13 bases lying between them. Germline V gene data show CDR1 as MNHNS and CDR2 as SASEGT. Written as DNA, the CDR3 is TGTGCCAGCAGTGAAGGGCAGGGCGAAGTCAATCAGCCCCAGCATTTT. Amino acid sequence: CASSEGQGEVNQPQHF.

The V gene is TRBV7-9, the J gene TRBJ2-1; the D gene is possibly TRBD2 (6 bases). Germline V gene lookup returns CDR1 SEHNR and CDR2 FQNEAQ (reference sequence). V lost 5 bases to trimming and J lost 6 bases, with 14 bases between them. CDR3 length: 14 residues. For the CDR3, the DNA is TGTGCCAGCAGCCCCCGGGACTCTACCAATGAGCAGTTCTTC. It encodes CASSPRDSTNEQFF.

The table lists this clone with a count of one. The chain recombines TRBV2 with TRBJ2-7; TRBD1 is a possible D gene (5 bases). From germline, CDR1 is SNHLY and CDR2 FYNNEI. V was shortened by 3 bases and J by 3 bases, with 6 bases between the two germline ends. The length of the CDR3 is 12 residues. CDR3: CASSETDYEQYF. CDR3 in DNA: TGTGCCAGCAGTGAGACAGACTACGAGCAGTACTTC.

The chain links TRBV11-2 to TRBJ2-7, with D tentatively TRBD2 (6 bases). Between the trimmed V and J ends, which lost 3 bases and 9 bases, there was a span of 18 bases. The CDR3 spans 14 residues. Germline loops: CDR1 SGHAT, CDR2 FQNNGV. CDR3 DNA sequence: TGTGCCAGCAGCTTGGCTAGCGAATCTACGTGGCAGTACTTC. Encoded protein: CASSLASESTWQYF.

The chain couples TRBV12-5 to TRBJ1-3; no firm D call. Trimming shortened V by 3 bases and J by 3 bases, and 9 bases separated the two germline ends. Germline CDR1 LGHNT, CDR2 FRNRAP. The CDR3 is made up of 14 amino acids. This CDR3 is CASGFTGGGNTIYF. As DNA, the CDR3 is TGTGCTAGTGGTTTCACCGGAGGTGGAAACACCATATATTTT.

The chain joins TRBV10-3 to TRBJ1-2, with 7 bases fitting TRBD1. Germline lookup yields CDR1 ENHRY and CDR2 SYGVKD. Trimming at V came to 6 bases and at J to 7 bases, leaving 14 bases not matched to a gene. This CDR3 has 15 amino acids. DNA for the CDR3: TGTGCCATCAGACTAACTACAGGGGCCTTCGGTGGCTACACCTTC. Amino acids: CAIRLTTGAFGGYTF.

The chain has TRBV7-9 and TRBJ2-3; tentatively, D is TRBD1 or TRBD2 (5 bases each). V was shortened by 11 bases and J by 5 bases, with 17 bases between the two germline ends. The germline V gene has CDR1 SEHNR and CDR2 FQNEAQ (reference sequence). This CDR3 contains 13 residues. In DNA, the CDR3 is TGTGCCCGCCCGGGGCCCCGGGAAGATACGCAGTATTTT. It codes for CARPGPREDTQYF. The full variable domain, rest sourced from reference TRBV7-9 and TRBJ2-3, is DTGVSQNPRHKITKRGQNVTFRCDPISEHNRLYWYRQTLGQGPEFLTYFQNEAQLEKSRLLSDRFSAERPKGSFSTLEIQRTEQGDSAMYLCARPGPREDTQYFGPGTRLTVL.